This T cell receptor (beta chain) is from a study of CD8 T cells in Susac syndrome. Reverse transcription of roughly 0.5 to 1 ug RNA was carried out with random hexamers. A single record per CDR3 protein comes from TCRdb applying MiXCR to the immunoSEQ multiplex PCR reads. The table shows 150,000 to 200,000 distinct CDR3 sequences, with just under 95% occurring only once. The TEMRA cells underwent FACS enrichment, while the CD8+ and CD4+ T cells underwent negative isolation. On this clonotype itself: Its antigen remains unknown.

Study-level points and caveats: In its TCR sequencing and HLA analysis, the study acknowledged that the number of individuals was relatively small.

Germline loops: CDR1 SQVTM, CDR2 ANQGSEA. V was shortened by 3 bases and J by 6 bases, with 12 bases between the two germline ends. The CDR3 consists of 13 residues. The sequenced sample was CD4+ T cells from PBMCs. The chain couples TRBV29-1 to TRBJ1-5, with D tentatively TRBD1 (5 bases). The sequence derives from a human donor in good health. CDR3 region: CSVEMGEGQPQHF. In nucleotides, the CDR3 is TGCAGCGTTGAGATGGGGGAAGGTCAGCCCCAGCATTTT.